This TCR beta chain was identified in a study of blood T cell repertoires in COVID-19. Patients from Seattle were sampled longitudinally, starting during active infection. V dropped 1 base and J dropped 5 bases, with 8 bases sitting between them. From germline, CDR1 is SGHTA and CDR2 FQGNSA. CDR3 length equals 13 residues. Sequencing used immunoSEQ multiplex PCR; TCRdb keeps in-frame clones, though not all of them. Of over 400,000 clones in the sample, 85% to 90% were seen once. Sequenced sample: peripheral blood. V usage is TRBV7-2 and J usage is TRBJ2-5; no firm D call. This TCR was sampled from a woman aged 45-65 years with COVID-19, enrolled during active disease. CDR3 nucleotide sequence: TGTGCCAGCAGCTTAGGAGAGATGGAGACCCAGTACTTC. It yields the protein CASSLGEMETQYF.